This is a list of T cell receptor beta chains from one sample in a study of T cell responses to AZD1222 COVID-19 vaccine. Libraries were prepared by immunoSEQ multiplex PCR; TCRdb keeps only in-frame clonotypes and omits some of them. The sample has roughly 97,000 clones, around nine tenths seen once. The sequences come from peripheral blood, collected on day 0 of AZD1222 vaccination. These receptors all stem from an adult in good health. CDR3s include the opening cysteine and the closing phenylalanine or tryptophan. The D gene is left open where the match is weak. Clone size is shown for a subset of rows, as once, few, many or a class of expanded clone.

NA TRBJ1-5 NA TRBV3-1/TRBV3-2 CASSQPGSGQPQHF TGTGCCAGCAGCCAACCTGGTAGCGGTCAGCCCCAGCATTTT
NA TRBJ2-4 NA TRBV6-5 CAIQENIQYF TGTGCCATACAGGAAAACATTCAGTACTTC
NA TRBJ2-6 TRBD1 TRBV27 CASTIKGALLSGANVLTF TGTGCCAGCACCATAAAGGGGGCCCTACTCTCTGGGGCCAACGTCCTGACTTTC
NA TRBJ1-2 NA TRBV2 CASSEERYYGYTF TGTGCCAGCAGTGAAGAGCGGTACTATGGCTACACCTTC
NA TRBJ1-6 NA TRBV5-1 CASSSGRGWDNSPLHF TGCGCCAGCAGCTCGGGGCGGGGATGGGATAATTCACCCCTCCACTTT
once TRBJ2-7 TRBD1 TRBV4-1 CASSPLQGTTYEQYF TGCGCCAGCAGCCCACTACAGGGGACCACCTACGAGCAGTACTTC
NA TRBJ1-4 NA TRBV5-1 CASSLGTLGNEKLFF TGCGCCAGCAGCTTGGGAACACTCGGAAATGAAAAACTGTTTTTT
few TRBJ1-2 TRBD1 TRBV25-1 CASSTQGKTGYGYTF TGTGCCAGCAGCACACAGGGGAAAACTGGCTATGGCTACACCTTC
NA TRBJ1-1 NA TRBV6-2/TRBV6-3 CASSQGRYTEAFF TGTGCCAGCAGTCAGGGACGGTACACTGAAGCTTTCTTT
many TRBJ2-5 NA TRBV24-1 CATSGWAGQETQYF TGTGCCACCAGCGGTTGGGCCGGACAAGAGACCCAGTACTTC
once TRBJ2-7 NA TRBV28 CASSLQGPFYEQYF TGTGCCAGCAGTTTACAGGGCCCTTTCTACGAGCAGTACTTC
NA TRBJ1-2 TRBD1 TRBV5-4 CASSLADRGLTTF TGTGCCAGCAGCTTGGCCGACAGGGGGCTTACGACTTTC
NA TRBJ2-3 NA TRBV5-8 CASSLGLRSTDTQYF TGTGCCAGCAGCTTGGGACTTCGTAGCACAGATACGCAGTATTTT
NA TRBJ1-1 NA TRBV27 CASSPVWLNTEAFF TGTGCCAGCAGCCCCGTCTGGTTGAACACTGAAGCTTTCTTT
NA TRBJ1-1 NA TRBV7-2 CASSWTSPTTEAFF TGTGCCAGCAGCTGGACCTCGCCAACCACTGAAGCTTTCTTT
NA TRBJ1-1 NA TRBV4-1 CASSQEPRNTEAFF TGCGCCAGCAGCCAAGAACCCCGGAACACTGAAGCTTTCTTT
NA TRBJ1-4 TRBD1 TRBV10-1 CASSERDRGNEKLFF TGCGCCAGCAGTGAGCGGGACAGGGGTAATGAAAAACTGTTTTTT
NA TRBJ2-7 NA TRBV28 CASSFRYGPYEQYF TGTGCCAGCAGTTTTCGATATGGACCCTACGAGCAGTACTTC
NA TRBJ1-6 NA TRBV13 CASSVAAARSYNSPLHF TGTGCCAGCAGCGTGGCGGCAGCCAGATCCTATAATTCACCCCTCCACTTT
NA TRBJ1-1 TRBD1 TRBV7-9 CASSPLLQGPTTEAFF TGTGCCAGCAGCCCTCTACTACAGGGGCCGACAACTGAAGCTTTCTTT
NA TRBJ1-5 TRBD1 TRBV29-1 CSVKTGNNQPQHF TGCAGCGTTAAGACAGGGAACAATCAGCCCCAGCATTTT
NA TRBJ2-2 NA TRBV28 CASYPPHNTGELFF TGTGCCAGCTACCCCCCCCATAACACCGGGGAGCTGTTTTTT
NA TRBJ1-2 NA TRBV5-1 CASSLSPDYGYTF TGCGCCAGCAGCTTGAGTCCCGACTATGGCTACACCTTC
NA TRBJ1-2 TRBD1 TRBV28 CASSPPTGFNGYTF TGTGCCAGCAGTCCCCCGACAGGGTTCAATGGCTACACCTTC
few TRBJ1-6 NA TRBV18 CASSRDIVATDLHF TGTGCCAGCTCACGCGATATTGTCGCCACCGACCTCCACTTT
NA TRBJ2-1 TRBD2 TRBV6-2/TRBV6-3 CASNPTSEHNEQFF TGTGCCAGCAACCCCACTAGCGAGCACAATGAGCAGTTCTTC
NA TRBJ2-7 TRBD2 TRBV14 CASSQAKGTSGRASTQQYF TGTGCCAGCAGCCAAGCGAAGGGGACTAGCGGGAGGGCCTCGACCCAGCAGTACTTC
few TRBJ1-1 NA TRBV4-3 CASSRQAGTEAFF TGCGCCAGCAGCCGGCAGGCGGGCACTGAAGCTTTCTTT
NA TRBJ1-6 NA TRBV7-2 CASSLPPGQNSPLHF TGTGCCAGCAGCTTACCACCTGGACAGAATTCACCCCTCCACTTT
NA TRBJ1-4 TRBD1 TRBV30 CAWNRGGGGEKLFF TGTGCCTGGAACAGGGGGGGCGGAGGTGAAAAACTGTTTTTT
NA TRBJ2-1 TRBD2 TRBV28 CASSLSRGHRGGLAGVYNEQFF TGTGCCAGCAGTTTGTCCCGGGGCCACAGGGGGGGACTAGCGGGAGTCTACAATGAGCAGTTCTTC
NA TRBJ1-2 NA TRBV7-2 CASPIRGDGYTF TGTGCCAGCCCGATAAGAGGGGACGGCTACACCTTC
NA TRBJ2-5 NA TRBV3-1/TRBV3-2 CASSLHPKTQYF TGTGCCAGCAGTCTCCATCCGAAGACCCAGTACTTC
NA TRBJ1-1 NA TRBV6-1 CASSEAWWAEAFF TGTGCCAGCAGTGAAGCCTGGTGGGCTGAAGCTTTCTTT
NA TRBJ1-2 TRBD1 TRBV28 CASTQGGAGIYGYTF TGTGCCAGTACACAAGGGGGCGCGGGGATCTATGGCTACACCTTC
NA TRBJ2-7 TRBD2 TRBV7-9 CASSGGLVPPYEQYF TGTGCCAGCAGCGGAGGACTAGTCCCGCCCTACGAGCAGTACTTC
NA TRBJ1-2 NA TRBV3-1/TRBV3-2 CASSPRSASGADGYTF TGTGCCAGCAGCCCAAGAAGTGCCTCCGGGGCCGATGGCTACACCTTC
once TRBJ2-1 TRBD2 TRBV4-2 CASSQDAGGPGDEQFF TGTGCCAGCAGCCAAGACGCGGGAGGGCCGGGTGATGAGCAGTTCTTC
once TRBJ2-3 TRBD2 TRBV5-1 CASSFGLAGLGDTQYF TGCGCCAGCAGCTTTGGGTTAGCGGGGTTGGGCGATACGCAGTATTTT
NA TRBJ2-2 NA TRBV4-1 CASSQGVPTATGELFF TGCGCCAGCAGCCAAGGGGTACCGACAGCCACCGGGGAGCTGTTTTTT
NA TRBJ2-7 NA TRBV9 CASSVGFRGYEQYF TGTGCCAGCAGCGTAGGTTTTCGGGGCTACGAGCAGTACTTC
NA TRBJ2-1 NA TRBV7-2 CASSHSTGWNNEQFF TGTGCCAGCAGCCATTCCACCGGGTGGAACAATGAGCAGTTCTTC
NA TRBJ2-7 NA TRBV29-1 CSVAGTRSYEQYF TGCAGCGTTGCCGGGACTCGATCCTACGAGCAGTACTTC
NA TRBJ2-3 NA TRBV5-1 CASSLPGSRGTQYF TGCGCCAGCAGCTTGCCGGGGAGCAGAGGTACGCAGTATTTT
NA TRBJ1-1 TRBD1 TRBV28 CASSSPGQGANTEAFF TGTGCCAGCAGCTCTCCGGGACAGGGGGCGAACACTGAAGCTTTCTTT
NA TRBJ2-7 TRBD1 TRBV6-1 CASSEADRGRIYEQYF TGTGCCAGCAGTGAAGCGGACAGGGGGCGCATCTACGAGCAGTACTTC
NA TRBJ2-7 TRBD1 TRBV4-2 CASSPFGRGLYYEQYF TGTGCCAGCAGCCCCTTTGGAAGGGGGCTATACTACGAGCAGTACTTC
medium-sized TRBJ1-2 TRBD1 TRBV5-4 CASSPGTGPYYGYTF TGTGCCAGCAGCCCCGGGACAGGGCCTTACTATGGCTACACCTTC
NA TRBJ2-3 NA TRBV11-2 CASSLGWADTQYF TGTGCCAGCAGTTTGGGGTGGGCCGATACGCAGTATTTT
NA TRBJ1-2 NA TRBV3-1/TRBV3-2 CASSQDLIGQRGYTF TGTGCCAGCAGCCAAGATCTAATAGGACAGCGTGGCTACACCTTC
NA TRBJ2-7 TRBD2 TRBV6-5 CASLWTSGASYEQYF TGTGCCAGCCTATGGACTAGCGGGGCCTCCTACGAGCAGTACTTC
NA TRBJ1-2 TRBD1 TRBV6-5 CASRDRGTNYGYTF TGTGCCAGCAGGGACAGGGGAACTAACTATGGCTACACCTTC
NA TRBJ1-5 NA TRBV7-2 CASSAQAYQPQHF TGTGCCAGCAGCGCGCAGGCTTATCAGCCCCAGCATTTT
NA TRBJ2-3 NA TRBV28 CASSPTTDTQYF TGTGCCAGCAGTCCGACGACAGATACGCAGTATTTT
NA TRBJ2-7 NA TRBV27 CASRFGGSSYEQYF TGTGCCAGCAGATTTGGGGGTAGCTCCTACGAGCAGTACTTC